This entry lists 8 T cell receptor beta chains sequenced from one sample in a study of blood T cell repertoires in COVID-19. TCRdb's copy holds only in-frame clones and misses some; the assay was immunoSEQ multiplex PCR. Of 250,000 to 300,000 clones listed, 86% are singletons. Sample: peripheral blood. These receptors all come from a woman in her seventies with COVID-19, enrolled during active disease.

This clone has more than one count but fewer than ten. The chain employs TRBV5-1 and TRBJ2-2; tentatively, D is TRBD1 (6 bases). The germline V and J ends were trimmed by 4 bases and 6 bases, with 19 bases remaining between them. From germline, CDR1 is SGHRS and CDR2 YFSETQ. The length of the CDR3 is 16 residues. The CDR3 loop is CASSVTGNFNAGELFF. The CDR3 DNA reads TGCGCCAGCAGCGTTACAGGGAACTTCAATGCCGGGGAGCTGTTTTTT.

The CDR3, as DNA: TGTGCCAGCAGCGGGAGCCAGGTAATGGGGGGGGCCTACAATGAGCAGTTCTTC. Translation: CASSGSQVMGGAYNEQFF. V and J are TRBV9 and TRBJ2-1; 7 bases match TRBD2. Germline V gives CDR1 SGDLS, CDR2 YYNGEE. The CDR3 is 18 residues long. V shed 3 bases and J 2 bases; nucleotides not matched to a gene: 14.

The chain employs TRBV5-4 and TRBJ1-2; D gene uncertain. Per germline, CDR1 SGHNT and CDR2 YYREEE (reference sequence). The CDR3 covers 15 residues. The V and J ends lost 4 bases and 2 bases respectively, with 15 bases between them. This CDR3 reads CASSRSPGSNYGYTF. The CDR3 DNA follows: TGTGCCAGCAGCCGAAGTCCGGGTTCCAACTATGGCTACACCTTC.

This chain joins TRBV28 and TRBJ1-2; 7 bases line up with TRBD1. The J segment lost 2 bases and the V segment lost 4 bases, leaving 1 base of the junction unmatched. This CDR3 region has 13 residues. Germline assignment: CDR1 MDHEN and CDR2 SYDVKM. CDR3 DNA: TGTGCCAGCAGTTCACAGGGGAACTATGGCTACACCTTC. This sequence encodes CASSSQGNYGYTF.

J is TRBJ1-1 and V is TRBV6-5, with D uncertain. The CDR3 sequence is 13 residues long. V was clipped by 2 bases and J by 4 bases, with 8 bases between them. The germline CDR1 and CDR2 sequences are MNHEY and SVGAGI. The CDR3 nucleotides read TGTGCCAGCAGTTACGACCGGGGCACTGAAGCTTTCTTT. Amino acid sequence: CASSYDRGTEAFF.

J is TRBJ1-1 and V is TRBV9; 10 bases fit TRBD1. The V and J ends lost 3 bases and 6 bases, in that order; junction bases with no gene match: 5. The length of the CDR3 is 14 residues. Germline CDR1 SGDLS, CDR2 YYNGEE. The CDR3 spells CASSDGTGDPEAFF. CDR3 in DNA: TGTGCCAGCAGCGACGGGACAGGGGACCCTGAAGCTTTCTTT.

The J gene is TRBJ2-7, the V gene TRBV5-5; possibly TRBD1 for D (6 bases). The ends were cut back, 2 bases at V and 4 bases at J, with 10 bases in the middle. Looked up from germline, CDR1 is SGHKS and CDR2 is YYEKEE (reference sequence). The CDR3 totals 13 residues. CDR3 DNA: TGTGCCAGCAGCTTCCAGGGGAATTACGAGCAGTACTTC. Translating gives CASSFQGNYEQYF.

The chain couples TRBV7-9 to TRBJ2-7; D is unclear. The germline V gene encodes CDR1 SEHNR and CDR2 FQNEAQ (reference sequence). The V end lost 5 bases, the J end lost 5 bases, and 19 bases lay between the germline ends. This CDR3 comprises 15 residues. The CDR3 is CASSKGSRLEDEQYF. In DNA, the CDR3 is TGTGCCAGCAGCAAAGGTAGTCGGCTCGAGGACGAGCAGTACTTC.